Listed here are 29 T cell receptor beta chains from one sample, sequenced in a study of post-analysis software for immune sequencing data. Study results and caveats: There were five or six TRBV segments more frequent in patients than controls, and TRBV5-6, TRBV5-1 and TRBV20-1 were among them.

Antigens of these TCRs are unknown. cDNA libraries of TCR beta carried unique molecular identifiers. A single record per CDR3 protein comes from TCRdb applying MiXCR to the PCR reads. The repertoire consists of 600,000 to 750,000 distinct CDR3 sequences, with approximately 60% occurring once and the leading ten covering about 10%. The sequenced material came from blood. The receptors derive from a girl aged 2 to 10 with multiple sclerosis.

The rearrangement links TRBV12-3 or TRBV12-4 to TRBJ2-7; the match to TRBD2 covers 8 bases. The CDR3 sequence is 13 residues long. J gave up 9 bases and V 4 bases, and 8 bases lay outside the gene matches. The CDR3 reads CASSSLAGGWQYF. The DNA of the CDR3 is TGTGCCAGCAGTTCCCTCGCGGGAGGATGGCAGTACTTC.

The chain links TRBV5-1 to TRBJ2-5; 7 nucleotides agree with TRBD1. In germline, CDR1 is SGHRS, CDR2 YFSETQ. The V and J ends lost 3 bases and 5 bases, in that order; junction bases with no gene match: 7. There are 14 residues in the CDR3. The CDR3 sequence is CASSSPGGLETQYF. CDR3 sequence (DNA): TGCGCCAGCAGCTCGCCAGGGGGATTGGAGACCCAGTACTTC.

CDR3 sequence (DNA): TGTGCCAGCAGCCTTGGGGCCCTAGCCCCCACAGATACGCAGTATTTT. Translation gives CASSLGALAPTDTQYF. The chain joins TRBV7-6 to TRBJ2-3; D possibly uses TRBD1 or TRBD2 (5 bases each). CDR1 and CDR2 from the germline V gene are SGHVS and FNYEAQ. The CDR3 is 16 residues long. V lost 5 bases and J lost 2, with 17 bases in between.

V gene TRBV11-3 combines with J gene TRBJ2-5; no reliable D call. In germline, CDR1 is SGHNT, CDR2 YENEEA. The V end was cut by 5 bases, the J end by 5 bases, with 12 bases between. CDR3 length: 13 amino acids. The CDR3 DNA sequence: TGTGCCAGCAGCCGCTGGGAATTGGAGACCCAGTACTTC. Amino acid sequence: CASSRWELETQYF.

DNA of the CDR3: TGCAGTGCTAGGACTAGCGCGGCAGATACGCAGTATTTT. It specifies CSARTSAADTQYF. The chain employs TRBV20-1 and TRBJ2-3; 8 nucleotides agree with TRBD2. Germline trimming cut 3 bases from V and 4 bases from J; bases unmatched to any gene: 3. The CDR3 runs to 13 residues. Germline CDR1 is DFQATT and CDR2 is SNEGSKA (reference sequence).

The rearrangement links TRBV4-2 to TRBJ2-1; D unresolved. Trimming removed 0 bases at V and 10 bases at J, with 13 bases between. This CDR3 spans 14 amino acids. Per the germline V gene, CDR1 is LGHNA and CDR2 is YNFKEQ. CDR3 amino acids: CASSQDEPNEEQFF. The DNA of the CDR3 is TGTGCCAGCAGCCAAGATGAGCCTAATGAGGAGCAGTTCTTC.

DNA for the CDR3: TGTGCCAGCAGTTACTCGGCAAGTAACTCCTACAATGAGCAGTTCTTC. It specifies CASSYSASNSYNEQFF. The chain combines TRBV6-5 with TRBJ2-1, with D hard to call. The CDR3 totals 16 residues. Germline V gene sequence: CDR1 MNHEY, CDR2 SVGAGI. Trimming left V 0 bases short and J 0 bases short, with 9 bases between.

This clonotype was counted a few times. The chain has TRBV5-1 and TRBJ2-3, with 12 bases that match TRBD2. J was trimmed by 2 bases and V by 4 bases; bases with no gene match: 8. This CDR3 is built from 17 residues. Germline CDR1 and CDR2: SGHRS and YFSETQ. Here the CDR3 reads CASSPLGLAGDTDTQYF. The CDR3 region has the DNA TGCGCCAGCAGCCCTTTGGGACTAGCGGGTGACACAGATACGCAGTATTTT.

This rearrangement joins TRBV7-2 to TRBJ1-2, with D tentatively TRBD1 (6 bases). The ends were cut back, 2 bases at V and 3 bases at J, with 13 bases in the middle. The CDR3 sequence is 15 residues long. Germline V gene lookup returns CDR1 SGHTA and CDR2 FQGNSA. The CDR3 spells CASSLWKQGDYGYTF. CDR3 DNA sequence: TGTGCCAGCAGCTTATGGAAACAGGGTGACTATGGCTACACCTTC.

This chain joins TRBV7-6 and TRBJ2-1, with 9 bases that match TRBD2. From germline, CDR1 is SGHVS and CDR2 FNYEAQ. CDR3 size: 19 residues. V shed 4 bases and J 1 base; nucleotides not matched to a gene: 14. CDR3 sequence: CASSSSGRNSGGSYNEQFF. CDR3 DNA sequence: TGTGCCAGCAGCTCCTCGGGACGGAATAGCGGGGGTTCCTACAATGAGCAGTTCTTC.

J is TRBJ1-5 and V is TRBV7-2; 8 bases fit TRBD1. Germline V gives CDR1 SGHTA, CDR2 FQGNSA. The length of the CDR3 is 13 residues. V lost 6 bases and J lost 7; bases outside the gene matches: 5. Written as DNA, the CDR3 is TGTGCCAGCAGTTCGACAGGGGCACAGCCCCAGCATTTT. Its protein product is CASSSTGAQPQHF.

CDR3 nucleotide sequence: TGCAGCGTTGAAGATCCGGGCGCCTACAATGAGCAGTTCTTC. This gives the protein CSVEDPGAYNEQFF. This sequence joins TRBV29-1 and TRBJ2-1; D remains ambiguous. The V end was cut by 0 bases, the J end by 2 bases, with 8 bases between. This CDR3 is built from 14 residues. Germline V gene lookup returns CDR1 SQVTM and CDR2 ANQGSEA.

The chain recombines TRBV13 with TRBJ2-5, with D unclear. This CDR3 is 15 amino acids long. V gave up 5 bases and J gave up 2 bases, with 15 bases separating them. Germline CDR1 PRHDT, CDR2 FYEKMQ (reference sequence). The CDR3 sequence: CASSDARSGQETQYF. The CDR3 DNA sequence: TGTGCCAGCAGCGACGCCCGATCAGGACAAGAGACCCAGTACTTC.

The V gene is TRBV29-1, the J gene TRBJ2-5; D might be TRBD1 or TRBD2, each matching 5 bases. The CDR3 covers 16 residues. V lost 3 bases to trimming and J lost 3 bases, with 20 bases between them. Germline V lookup: CDR1 SQVTM, CDR2 ANQGSEA. CDR3 bases: TGCAGCGTTGACGGGGTGGAACAGGATACAAAAGAGACCCAGTACTTC. Translation gives CSVDGVEQDTKETQYF.

The rearrangement links TRBV20-1 to TRBJ2-1, with 10 bases identical to TRBD2. Germline lookup yields CDR1 DFQATT and CDR2 SNEGSKA (reference sequence). The CDR3 length is 16 residues. The junction had 8 bases not matched to a gene; V was cut back by 0 bases and J by 6 bases. The CDR3: CSARDRETSGRNEQFF. The DNA for the CDR3 is TGCAGTGCTAGAGATCGGGAGACTAGCGGGCGCAATGAGCAGTTCTTC.

The chain is built from TRBV5-1 and TRBJ2-2, with a possible D match to TRBD1 (6 bases). The CDR3 length is 15 residues. V lost 2 bases and J 1 base, leaving 9 bases between the germline ends. Germline CDR1 reads SGHRS; CDR2 reads YFSETQ. DNA of the CDR3: TGCGCCAGCAGCTTTAGACAGGAGAACACCGGGGAGCTGTTTTTT. Encoded protein: CASSFRQENTGELFF.

This clonotype has a handful of counts. The chain uses TRBV12-3 or TRBV12-4 and TRBJ2-3, with 14 positions matching TRBD2. J was trimmed by 2 bases and V by 6 bases; bases with no gene match: 13. The CDR3 has 19 amino acids. CDR3 region: CASSTRMRLAGGATDTQYF. In DNA form, the CDR3 reads TGTGCCAGCAGCACCCGGATGAGACTAGCGGGAGGGGCCACAGATACGCAGTATTTT.

This clonotype was observed a handful of times. The chain carries TRBV18 and TRBJ2-7, with TRBD1 matching over 7 bases. The germline gives CDR1 KGHSH, CDR2 LQKENI. CDR3 length: 14 amino acids. Unmatched junction bases numbered 5, after V lost 1 base and J lost 5 bases. The CDR3 DNA reads as TGTGCCAGCTCACCACGGTCAGGGGGAGACGAGCAGTACTTC. This sequence encodes CASSPRSGGDEQYF.

The chain is built from TRBV5-1 and TRBJ2-5; 9 nucleotides agree with TRBD1. The CDR3 runs 14 residues. The germline V gene encodes CDR1 SGHRS and CDR2 YFSETQ. V trimming: 4 bases; J trimming: 5 bases; junction bases outside the gene matches: 6. CDR3 sequence (DNA): TGCGCCAGCAGCCTGGGACAGGGTATTGAGACCCAGTACTTC. Protein product: CASSLGQGIETQYF.

The gene calls are TRBV4-1 and TRBJ2-4; 9 nucleotides align to TRBD1. Germline CDR1 reads MGHRA; CDR2 reads YSYEKL. V shed 0 bases, J shed 10 bases, and the junction held 4 bases outside the gene matches. The CDR3 totals 14 residues. This CDR3 reads CASSQEDRGEIQYF. CDR3 sequence (DNA): TGCGCCAGCAGCCAAGAGGACAGGGGAGAGATTCAGTACTTC.

The J gene is TRBJ1-2, the V gene TRBV24-1; 7 bases fit TRBD1. The junction had 14 bases not matched to a gene; V was cut back by 3 bases and J by 8 bases. Germline CDR1 and CDR2: KGHDR and SFDVKD. This CDR3 is built from 16 residues. CDR3 residues: CATSDGRTRDSRGYTF. CDR3 DNA: TGTGCCACCAGTGATGGACGAACCCGGGACAGTAGAGGCTACACCTTC.

This clonotype was seen at least ten times. The chain is built from TRBV7-6 and TRBJ2-3; D gene ambiguous. V was trimmed by 5 bases and J by 3 bases, leaving 9 bases between them. In germline, CDR1 is SGHVS, CDR2 FNYEAQ. The CDR3 runs to 13 residues. In DNA, the CDR3 is TGTGCCAGCAGCCCTGACTGGACAGATACGCAGTATTTT. It is translated as CASSPDWTDTQYF.

V is TRBV10-3 and J is TRBJ2-3, with 8 positions matching TRBD1. Germline CDR1 is ENHRY and CDR2 is SYGVKD. This CDR3 has 15 residues. The trim removed 6 bases at V and 4 bases at J, leaving 9 bases unmatched. CDR3 coding DNA: TGTGCCATCAGGGCGCTGGAGACAGGGGCAGATACGCAGTATTTT. Translating it yields CAIRALETGADTQYF.

The chain links TRBV12-3 or TRBV12-4 to TRBJ2-3; 8 bases align to TRBD1. With 6 bases clipped from V and 1 base from J, the junction kept 6 bases outside the gene matches. The CDR3 has 15 residues. Here the CDR3 reads CASSQDRVGTDTQYF. In DNA, the CDR3 is TGTGCCAGCAGCCAGGACAGGGTCGGCACAGATACGCAGTATTTT.

This sequence joins TRBV7-9 and TRBJ1-1; tentative D call: TRBD1 (5 bases). Per the germline V gene, CDR1 is SEHNR and CDR2 is FQNEAQ (reference sequence). Trimming stripped 6 bases from V and 2 bases from J, with 19 bases between. The CDR3 loop spans 16 amino acids. CDR3 nucleotide sequence: TGTGCCAGCAGGCCACGGGGGGGGATCGGAAACACTGAAGCTTTCTTT. Its protein product is CASRPRGGIGNTEAFF.

The chain has TRBV5-5 and TRBJ2-5; TRBD1 aligns across 7 bases. The J call may be wrong; the DNA end is better matched by TRBJ2-7. Germline V gives CDR1 SGHKS, CDR2 YYEKEE (reference sequence). CDR3 size: 15 residues. CDR3 amino acids: CASSPGDREVYEQYF. The CDR3 region has the DNA TGTGCCAGCAGCCCAGGGGACAGAGAAGTCTACGAGCAGTACTTC.

The genes are TRBV20-1 and TRBJ2-1; D is ambiguous. The length of the CDR3 is 12 residues. Germline CDR1 and CDR2: DFQATT and SNEGSKA (reference sequence). Trimming shortened V by 1 base and J by 10 bases, and 11 bases separated the two germline ends. CDR3 amino acids: CSARGYRREQFF. DNA of the CDR3: TGCAGTGCTAGAGGCTACAGAAGAGAGCAGTTCTTC.

This sequence joins TRBV7-8 and TRBJ1-1; D unclear. Trimming took 5 bases from V and 7 from J, leaving 8 bases between them. Germline V gives CDR1 SGHVS, CDR2 FQNEAQ. This CDR3 is 11 amino acids long. The DNA of the CDR3 is TGTGCCAGCAGCCCCCGCTATGAAGCTTTCTTT. Its translation: CASSPRYEAFF.

The rearrangement links TRBV29-1 to TRBJ2-2; D uncertain. V gave up 7 bases and J gave up 3 bases, with 3 bases separating them. CDR1 SQVTM and CDR2 ANQGSEA come from the germline V gene. The CDR3 has 10 residues. CDR3 DNA sequence: TGCAGCGGCTACACCGGGGAGCTGTTTTTT. Its translation is CSGYTGELFF.